This T cell receptor beta chain was captured by sequencing in a study of cytomegalovirus exposure and HLA in healthy donors. Study-wide context: Early release data held around 80 million unique TCRs from HLA-typed donors.

Researchers ran the PCR with 60 Vbeta and 13 Jbeta primers. Only in-frame clones appear in the TCRdb table, and some are missing; sequencing was by immunoSEQ multiplex PCR. The table shows approximately 150,000 clones, with roughly three quarters occurring only once. In the case of this clone: Its antigen is not known.

Trimming took 1 base from V and 0 from J; bases not matched to a gene: 4. This CDR3 comprises 17 residues. CDR1 is SGHTA, CDR2 FQGNSA, per germline. Study-level findings and limits: Later analysis associated a missense DCLRE1C variant with TCR beta V- and J-gene trimming.

The sample consisted of PBMCs. V gene TRBV7-2 combines with J gene TRBJ2-1, with 9 bases aligning to TRBD2. The receptor was isolated from a human donor in good health. The CDR3 sequence: CASSLGGGRGSYNEQFF. Here the CDR3 DNA reads TGTGCCAGCAGCTTAGGAGGCGGGAGGGGCTCCTACAATGAGCAGTTCTTC.